Sequencing of this T cell receptor (beta chain) was carried out in a study of cytomegalovirus exposure and HLA in healthy donors. The wider study: The 120 validation repertoires, a later analysis reported, used the same platform as the approximately 650 first-cohort repertoires.

The V gene's germline CDR1 is GTSNPN and CDR2 SVGIG (reference sequence). The CDR3 totals 12 residues. V was pared by 2 bases and J by 6 bases, with 10 bases between. This table comes from immunoSEQ multiplex PCR, and its TCRdb copy is limited to in-frame clones, with some not included. Of over 120,000 clones listed, nearly 90% are singletons. Study-level points and caveats: Among the CMV-associated chains, a few were confirmed in vitro as specific for CMV antigens.

Notes on this clone: What it recognizes is unknown.

The chain links TRBV30 to TRBJ1-2; D not resolved. The sequenced sample was PBMCs. This TCR derives from a woman between 18 and 30 years old in good health and CMV-seropositive. CDR3 region: CAWSYIPHGYTF. CDR3 coding DNA: TGTGCCTGGAGTTATATTCCTCATGGCTACACCTTC.